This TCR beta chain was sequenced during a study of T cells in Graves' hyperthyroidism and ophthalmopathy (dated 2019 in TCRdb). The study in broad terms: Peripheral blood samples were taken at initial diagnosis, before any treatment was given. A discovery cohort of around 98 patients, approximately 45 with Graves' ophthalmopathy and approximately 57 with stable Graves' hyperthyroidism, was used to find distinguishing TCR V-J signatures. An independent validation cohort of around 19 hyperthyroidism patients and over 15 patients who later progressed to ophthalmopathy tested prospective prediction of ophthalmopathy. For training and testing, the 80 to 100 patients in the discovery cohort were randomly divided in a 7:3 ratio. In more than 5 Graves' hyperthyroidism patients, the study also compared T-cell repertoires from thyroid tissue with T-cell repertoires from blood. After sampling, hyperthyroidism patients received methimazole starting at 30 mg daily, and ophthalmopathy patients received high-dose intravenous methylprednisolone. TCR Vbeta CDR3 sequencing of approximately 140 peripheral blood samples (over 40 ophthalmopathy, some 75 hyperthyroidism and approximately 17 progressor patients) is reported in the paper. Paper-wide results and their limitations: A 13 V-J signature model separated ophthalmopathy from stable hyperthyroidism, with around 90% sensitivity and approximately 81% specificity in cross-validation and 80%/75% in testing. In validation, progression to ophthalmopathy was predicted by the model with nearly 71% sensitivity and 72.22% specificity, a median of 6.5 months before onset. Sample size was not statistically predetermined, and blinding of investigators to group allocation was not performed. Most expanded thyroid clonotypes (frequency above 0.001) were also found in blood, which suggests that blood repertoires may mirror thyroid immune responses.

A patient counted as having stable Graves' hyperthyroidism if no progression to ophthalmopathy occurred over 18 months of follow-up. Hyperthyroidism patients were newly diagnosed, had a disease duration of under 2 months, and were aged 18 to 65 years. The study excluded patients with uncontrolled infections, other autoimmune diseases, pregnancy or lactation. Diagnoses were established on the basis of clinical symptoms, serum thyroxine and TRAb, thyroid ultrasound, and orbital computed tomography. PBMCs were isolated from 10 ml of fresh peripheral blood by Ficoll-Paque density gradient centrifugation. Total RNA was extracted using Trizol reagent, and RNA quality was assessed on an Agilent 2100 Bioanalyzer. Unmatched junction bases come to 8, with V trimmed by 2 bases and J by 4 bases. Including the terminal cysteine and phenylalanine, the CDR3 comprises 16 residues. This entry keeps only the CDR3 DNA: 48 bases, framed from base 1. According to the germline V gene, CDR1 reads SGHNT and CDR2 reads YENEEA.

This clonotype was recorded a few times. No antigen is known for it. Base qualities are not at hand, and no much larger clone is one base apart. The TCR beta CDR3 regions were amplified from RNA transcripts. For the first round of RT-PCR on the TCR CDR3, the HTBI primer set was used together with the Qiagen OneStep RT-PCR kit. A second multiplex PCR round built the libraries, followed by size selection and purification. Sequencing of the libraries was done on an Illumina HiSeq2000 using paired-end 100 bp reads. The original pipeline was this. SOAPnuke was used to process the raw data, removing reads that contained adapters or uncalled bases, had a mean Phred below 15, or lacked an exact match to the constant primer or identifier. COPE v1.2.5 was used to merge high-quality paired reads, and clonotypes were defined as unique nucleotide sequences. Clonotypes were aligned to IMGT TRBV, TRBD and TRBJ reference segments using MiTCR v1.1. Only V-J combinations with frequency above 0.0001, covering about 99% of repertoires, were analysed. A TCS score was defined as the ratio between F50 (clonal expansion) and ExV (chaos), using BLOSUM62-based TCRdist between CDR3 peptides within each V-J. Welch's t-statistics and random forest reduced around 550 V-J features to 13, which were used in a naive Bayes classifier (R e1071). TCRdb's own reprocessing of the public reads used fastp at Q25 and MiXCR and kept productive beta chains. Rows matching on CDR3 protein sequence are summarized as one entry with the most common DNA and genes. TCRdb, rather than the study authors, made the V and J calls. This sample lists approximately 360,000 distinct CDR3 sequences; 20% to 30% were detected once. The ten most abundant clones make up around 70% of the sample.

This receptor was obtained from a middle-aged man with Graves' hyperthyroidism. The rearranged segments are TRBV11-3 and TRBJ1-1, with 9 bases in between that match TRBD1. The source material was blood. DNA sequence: TGTGCCAGCAGCTTAACAGGGGGCTCTGAAGGCACTGAAGCTTTCTTT. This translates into CASSLTGGSEGTEAFF.